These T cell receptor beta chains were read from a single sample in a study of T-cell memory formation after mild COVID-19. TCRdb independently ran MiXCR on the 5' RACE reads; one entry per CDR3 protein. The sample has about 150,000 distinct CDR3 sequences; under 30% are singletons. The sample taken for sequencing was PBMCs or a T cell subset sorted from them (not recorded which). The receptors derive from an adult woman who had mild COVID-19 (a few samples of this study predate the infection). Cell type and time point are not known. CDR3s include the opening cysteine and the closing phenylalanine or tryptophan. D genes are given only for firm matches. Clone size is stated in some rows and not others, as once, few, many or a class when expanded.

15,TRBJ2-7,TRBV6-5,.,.,CASSLRSGSSYEQYF,TGTGCCAGCAGCCTACGATCAGGGTCGTCCTACGAGCAGTACTTC
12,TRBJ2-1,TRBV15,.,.,CATSPRGNEQFF,TGTGCCACCAGCCCCAGGGGTAATGAGCAGTTCTTC
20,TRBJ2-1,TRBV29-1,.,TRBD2,CSVEASRLAASMPGYNEQFF,TGCAGCGTTGAGGCGTCGAGACTAGCGGCTTCCATGCCGGGGTACAATGAGCAGTTCTTC
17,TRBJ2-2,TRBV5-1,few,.,CASSLYPGTAVTGELFF,TGCGCCAGCAGCTTGTATCCAGGGACGGCGGTCACCGGGGAGCTGTTTTTT
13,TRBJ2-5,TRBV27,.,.,CASSPWGDETQYF,TGTGCCAGCAGCCCTTGGGGGGACGAGACCCAGTACTTC
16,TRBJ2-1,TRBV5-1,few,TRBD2,CASSLGLAEHYNEQFF,TGCGCCAGCAGCTTGGGACTAGCGGAACACTACAATGAGCAGTTCTTC
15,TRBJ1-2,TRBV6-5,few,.,CASSYSGGSSYGYTF,TGTGCCAGCAGTTACTCTGGGGGTTCTTCCTATGGCTACACCTTC
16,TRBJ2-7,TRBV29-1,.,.,CSVDQKEGGDSYEQYF,TGCAGCGTTGACCAAAAGGAAGGGGGTGACTCCTACGAGCAGTACTTC
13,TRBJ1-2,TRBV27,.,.,CASSLSGVYGYTF,TGTGCCAGCAGTTTATCCGGGGTCTATGGCTACACCTTC
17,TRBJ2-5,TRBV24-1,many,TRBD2,CATSEGGTSGIQETQYF,TGTGCCACCAGTGAGGGGGGGACTAGCGGGATACAAGAGACCCAGTACTTC
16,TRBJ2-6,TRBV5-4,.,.,CASSLWGISGANVLTF,TGTGCCAGCAGCTTATGGGGGATCTCTGGGGCCAACGTCCTGACTTTC
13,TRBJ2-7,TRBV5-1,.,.,CASSLEGGPHQYF,TGCGCCAGCAGCTTGGAGGGAGGCCCCCACCAGTACTTC
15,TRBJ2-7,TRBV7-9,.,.,CASSFSGISTYEQYF,TGTGCCAGCAGCTTCTCCGGGATCTCCACCTACGAGCAGTACTTC
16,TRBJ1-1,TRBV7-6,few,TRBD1,CASSRRQGALNTEAFF,TGTGCCAGCAGCCGGAGACAGGGGGCCCTGAACACTGAAGCTTTCTTT
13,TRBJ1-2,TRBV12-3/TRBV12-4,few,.,CASSFGAIYGYTF,TGTGCCAGCAGTTTTGGAGCGATCTATGGCTACACCTTC
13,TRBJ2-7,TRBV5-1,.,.,CASSLGVRYEQYF,TGCGCCAGCAGCTTGGGGGTCCGCTACGAGCAGTACTTC
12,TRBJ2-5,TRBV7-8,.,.,CASTVGGETQYF,TGTGCCAGCACCGTAGGGGGGGAGACCCAGTACTTC
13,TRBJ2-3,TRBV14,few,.,CASSQLRWDTQYF,TGTGCCAGCAGCCAGCTCCGCTGGGATACGCAGTATTTT
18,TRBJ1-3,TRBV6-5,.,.,CASSYSSAVTSSGNTIYF,TGTGCCAGCAGTTACTCGAGCGCAGTTACGAGCTCTGGAAACACCATATATTTT
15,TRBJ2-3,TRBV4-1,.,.,CASSQEGLGADTQYF,TGCGCCAGCAGCCAAGAGGGCTTGGGCGCAGATACGCAGTATTTT
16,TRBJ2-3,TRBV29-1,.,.,CSVVGLAEGNTDTQYF,TGCAGCGTGGTGGGGTTGGCGGAGGGGAACACAGATACGCAGTATTTT
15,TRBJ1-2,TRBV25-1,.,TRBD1,CASSGPTGVNYGYTF,TGTGCCAGCAGTGGCCCGACAGGGGTTAACTATGGCTACACCTTC
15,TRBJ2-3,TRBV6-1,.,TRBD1,CASSARTGVPDTQYF,TGTGCCAGCAGTGCGCGGACAGGGGTCCCAGATACGCAGTATTTT
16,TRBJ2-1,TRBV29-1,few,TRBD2,CSVDGTSGSSYNEQFF,TGCAGCGTTGACGGGACTAGCGGGAGTTCCTACAATGAGCAGTTCTTC
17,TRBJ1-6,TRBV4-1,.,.,CASSQEGGLGLFSPLHF,TGCGCCAGCAGCCAAGAAGGGGGACTTGGACTTTTTTCACCCCTCCACTTT
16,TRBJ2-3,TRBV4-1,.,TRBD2,CASSQQGLAETDTQYF,TGCGCCAGCAGCCAACAGGGACTAGCGGAGACAGATACGCAGTATTTT
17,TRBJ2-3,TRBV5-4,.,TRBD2,CASSSGLAQIWGDTQYF,TGTGCCAGCAGTTCGGGACTAGCGCAAATCTGGGGAGATACGCAGTATTTT
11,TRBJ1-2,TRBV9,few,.,CASSSTDGYTF,TGTGCCAGCAGCTCCACGGATGGCTACACCTTC
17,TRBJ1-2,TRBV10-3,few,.,CAISEAISGTSTYGYTF,TGTGCCATCAGTGAGGCTATATCTGGGACAAGCACCTATGGCTACACCTTC
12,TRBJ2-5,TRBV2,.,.,CASSSLKETQYF,TGTGCCAGCAGTAGTTTGAAGGAGACCCAGTACTTC
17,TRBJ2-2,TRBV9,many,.,CASSVAPEGGVTGELFF,TGTGCCAGCAGCGTCGCCCCTGAGGGGGGAGTAACCGGGGAGCTGTTTTTT
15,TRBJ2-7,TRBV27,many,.,CASSLSQGAIYEQYF,TGTGCCAGCAGTTTATCTCAGGGTGCCATCTACGAGCAGTACTTC
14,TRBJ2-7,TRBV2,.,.,CASSANSVIYEQYF,TGTGCCAGCAGTGCTAATAGCGTGATCTACGAGCAGTACTTC
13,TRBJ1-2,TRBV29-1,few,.,CSGMTGQGYGYTF,TGCAGCGGTATGACAGGCCAGGGTTATGGCTACACCTTC
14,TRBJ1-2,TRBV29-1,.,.,CSVDGGGFVDGYTF,TGCAGCGTTGATGGGGGGGGATTCGTGGATGGCTACACCTTC
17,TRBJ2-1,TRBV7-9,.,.,CASSPPLVGVSYNEQFF,TGTGCCAGCAGCCCACCCCTAGTCGGCGTCTCCTACAATGAGCAGTTCTTC
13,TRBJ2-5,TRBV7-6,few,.,CASSLNGAETQYF,TGTGCCAGCAGCTTAAACGGGGCAGAGACCCAGTACTTC
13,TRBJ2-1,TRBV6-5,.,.,CASSWRWGTRQFF,TGTGCCAGCAGTTGGCGTTGGGGGACACGGCAGTTCTTC
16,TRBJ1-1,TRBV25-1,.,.,CASSDPGQGLNTEAFF,TGTGCCAGCAGTGATCCTGGGCAAGGATTGAACACTGAAGCTTTCTTT
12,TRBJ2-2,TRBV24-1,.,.,CATSDFPGELFF,TGTGCCACCAGTGATTTCCCCGGGGAGCTGTTTTTT
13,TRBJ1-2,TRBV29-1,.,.,CSVHRDVNYGYTF,TGCAGCGTTCACAGGGATGTAAACTATGGCTACACCTTC
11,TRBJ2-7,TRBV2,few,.,CASTAGGEQYF,TGTGCCAGCACGGCGGGTGGCGAGCAGTACTTC
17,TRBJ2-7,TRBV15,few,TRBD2,CATSRDTASGARDEQYF,TGTGCCACCAGCAGAGATACGGCTAGCGGGGCCCGGGACGAGCAGTACTTC
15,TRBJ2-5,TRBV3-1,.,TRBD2,CASSLRGGPQETQYF,TGTGCCAGCAGCCTTCGCGGGGGACCCCAAGAGACCCAGTACTTC
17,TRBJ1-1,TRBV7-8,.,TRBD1,CASIPPFGDRGMSEAFF,TGTGCCAGCATCCCCCCTTTCGGCGACAGGGGTATGAGTGAAGCTTTCTTT
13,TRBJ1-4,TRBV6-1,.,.,CASSGRTNNGLFF,TGTGCCAGCAGTGGGAGGACAAACAACGGGCTGTTTTTT
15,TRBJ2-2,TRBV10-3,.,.,CAISDGGLNTGELFF,TGTGCCATCAGTGACGGGGGGCTTAACACCGGGGAGCTGTTTTTT
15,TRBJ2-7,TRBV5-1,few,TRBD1,CASRHDAGGNYEQYF,TGCGCCAGCAGGCATGACGCAGGGGGTAACTACGAGCAGTACTTC
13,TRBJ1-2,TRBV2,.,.,CASTDAANYGYTF,TGTGCCAGCACGGACGCTGCTAACTATGGCTACACCTTC